The T cell receptor (beta chain) described here comes from a study of CD8 T cells in ankylosing spondylitis (dated by TCRdb to about 2017). With regard to the full study: The study set out to find disease-linked TCR variants by profiling T cell receptor beta repertoires in ankylosing spondylitis patients and healthy donors. Peripheral blood was sampled, and synovial fluid was also collected from ankylosing spondylitis patients. The full study cohort comprised 25 ankylosing spondylitis patients and roughly 100 healthy donors. The investigation overall reported the following: The disease-linked clones showed a CD8+ phenotype and occurred at relatively low frequencies in peripheral blood. Significant enrichment of the disease-linked clones was reported in matched synovial fluid samples from ankylosing spondylitis patients. Some of the motif variants had been reported before in the synovial fluid and blood of reactive arthritis patients, a finding that suggests common disease-initiation mechanisms. A TCR beta motif of 8 or 9 highly homologous amino acid variants appeared characteristic of blood from ankylosing spondylitis patients.

This clonotype was detected ten times or more. Its antigen is not yet known. No base quality values were provided; no much bigger clone lies one nucleotide off. The instrument given in TCRdb is Illumina HiSeq 2500. TCR beta libraries were prepared by quantitative 5'-RACE with molecular barcodes. Per the source publication's procedure: To identify disease-linked TCR variants, a new computational method was used, one built on a probabilistic model of VDJ rearrangement. TCRdb redid the processing of the public reads, applying fastp at Q25 and MiXCR, and retained in-frame beta chains. When rows share a CDR3 protein, they turn into one entry using the most common DNA and genes. These V and J calls originate from TCRdb's pipeline instead of the authors' own analysis. The sample includes roughly 240,000 distinct CDR3 sequences, with 8.2% observed a single time. The top ten clonotypes cover more than 4% of the sample.

This clonotype was obtained from a female donor with ankylosing spondylitis or in good health (not recorded which). Sequences were obtained from blood, either unsorted or a sorted T cell fraction (not recorded which).

CDR3 reads: CASSLWAVSNQPQHF. Here is the DNA: TGTGCCAGCAGTTTATGGGCAGTTAGCAATCAGCCCCAGCATTTT. The chain uses TRBV28 and TRBJ1-5; there is no confident call for the D gene. Cut back by 0 bases and 0 bases, the V and J ends lie 6 bases apart. The CDR3 contains 15 residues, cysteine and phenylalanine counted. The retained sequence is limited to the CDR3, 45 bases, with the frame set at the first base. The germline V gene gives CDR1 as MDHEN and CDR2 as SYDVKM.